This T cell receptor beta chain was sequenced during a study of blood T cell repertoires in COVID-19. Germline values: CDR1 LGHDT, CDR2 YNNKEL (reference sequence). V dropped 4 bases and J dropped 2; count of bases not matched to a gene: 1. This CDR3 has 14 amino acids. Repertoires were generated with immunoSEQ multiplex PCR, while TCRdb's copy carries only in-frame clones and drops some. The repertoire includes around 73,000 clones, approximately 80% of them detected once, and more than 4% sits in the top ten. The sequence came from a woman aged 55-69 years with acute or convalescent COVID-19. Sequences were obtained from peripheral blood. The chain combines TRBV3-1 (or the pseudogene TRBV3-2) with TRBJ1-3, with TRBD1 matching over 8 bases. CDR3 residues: CASSLQGAGNTIYF. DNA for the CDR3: TGTGCCAGCAGCCTACAGGGGGCTGGAAACACCATATATTTT.